This T cell receptor (beta chain) was profiled in a study of cytomegalovirus exposure and HLA in healthy donors. PCR involved 60 Vbeta and 13 Jbeta primers. Produced via immunoSEQ multiplex PCR; TCRdb's table is partial and in-frame only. Seen here are about 160,000 clones, about 86% observed once, and the top ten hold roughly 1.8%. The sequencing input was PBMCs. This receptor was identified in a young woman in good health and CMV-seronegative.

CDR3 DNA: TGTGCCAGAAGCTTGTTGAAAGAGCAGTACTTC. Translating gives CARSLLKEQYF. The rearrangement joins TRBV5-3 to TRBJ2-5; the D is unclear. TRBV5-3 belongs to the ORF category, with a function that is uncertain. This CDR3 has 11 amino acids. The V and J ends lost 1 base and 11 bases respectively, with 9 bases between them.